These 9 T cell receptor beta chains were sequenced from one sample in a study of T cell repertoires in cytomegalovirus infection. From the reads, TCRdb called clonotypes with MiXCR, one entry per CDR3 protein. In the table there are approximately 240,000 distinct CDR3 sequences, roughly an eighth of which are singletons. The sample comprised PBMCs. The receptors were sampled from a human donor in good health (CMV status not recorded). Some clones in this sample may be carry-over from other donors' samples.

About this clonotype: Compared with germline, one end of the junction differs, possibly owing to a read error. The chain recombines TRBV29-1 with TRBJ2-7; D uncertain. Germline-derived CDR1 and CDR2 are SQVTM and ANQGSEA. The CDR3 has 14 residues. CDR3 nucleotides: TGCAGCCTTGAGTCTCGACGGGTGGTCTACGAGCAGTACTTC. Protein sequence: CSLESRRVVYEQYF.

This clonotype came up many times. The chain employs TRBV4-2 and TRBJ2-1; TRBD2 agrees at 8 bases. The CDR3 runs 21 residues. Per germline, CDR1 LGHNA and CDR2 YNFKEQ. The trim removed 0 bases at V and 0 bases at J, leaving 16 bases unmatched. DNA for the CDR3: TGTGCCAGCAGCCAAGAGACCCAGCGGACCGGGACTAGGATCTCCTACAATGAGCAGTTCTTC. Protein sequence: CASSQETQRTGTRISYNEQFF.

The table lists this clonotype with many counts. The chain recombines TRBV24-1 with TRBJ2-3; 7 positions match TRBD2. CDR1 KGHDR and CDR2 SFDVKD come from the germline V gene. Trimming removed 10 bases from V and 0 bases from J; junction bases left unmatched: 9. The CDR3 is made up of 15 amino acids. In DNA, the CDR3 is TGTGCCACTCAGGACGGGGGGTCTAGCACAGATACGCAGTATTTT. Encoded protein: CATQDGGSSTDTQYF.

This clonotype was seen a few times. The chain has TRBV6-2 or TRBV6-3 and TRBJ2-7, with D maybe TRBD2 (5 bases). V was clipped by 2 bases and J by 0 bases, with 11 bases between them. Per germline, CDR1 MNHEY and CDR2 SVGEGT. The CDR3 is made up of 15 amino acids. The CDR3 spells CASSYGGHGSYEQYF. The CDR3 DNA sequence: TGTGCCAGCAGTTACGGCGGGCATGGCTCCTACGAGCAGTACTTC.

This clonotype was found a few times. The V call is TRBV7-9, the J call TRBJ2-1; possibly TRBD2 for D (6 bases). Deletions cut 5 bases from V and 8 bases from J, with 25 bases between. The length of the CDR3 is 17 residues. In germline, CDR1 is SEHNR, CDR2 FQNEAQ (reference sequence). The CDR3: CASSTPPAEDYNDEQFF. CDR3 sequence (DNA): TGTGCCAGCAGCACGCCACCCGCGGAGGACTACAATGATGAGCAGTTCTTC.

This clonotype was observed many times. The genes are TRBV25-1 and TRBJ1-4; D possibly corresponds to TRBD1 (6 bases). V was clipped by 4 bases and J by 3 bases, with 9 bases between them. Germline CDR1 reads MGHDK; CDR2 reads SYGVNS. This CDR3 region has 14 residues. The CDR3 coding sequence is TGTGCCAGCAGTGCGACAGGACCTAATGAAAAACTGTTTTTT. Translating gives CASSATGPNEKLFF. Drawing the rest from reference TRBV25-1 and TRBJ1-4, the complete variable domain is EADIYQTPRYLVIGTGKKITLECSQTMGHDKMYWYQQDPGMELHLIHYSYGVNSTEKGDLSSESTVSRIRTEHFPLTLESARPSHTSQYLCASSATGPNEKLFFGSGTQLSVL.

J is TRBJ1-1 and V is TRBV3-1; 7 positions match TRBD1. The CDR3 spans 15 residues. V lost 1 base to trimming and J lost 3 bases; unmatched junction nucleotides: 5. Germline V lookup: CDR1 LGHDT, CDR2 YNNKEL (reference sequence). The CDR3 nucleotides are TGTGCCAGCAGCCAAGGGTCCAGGGGGTACACTGAAGCTTTCTTT. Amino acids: CASSQGSRGYTEAFF.

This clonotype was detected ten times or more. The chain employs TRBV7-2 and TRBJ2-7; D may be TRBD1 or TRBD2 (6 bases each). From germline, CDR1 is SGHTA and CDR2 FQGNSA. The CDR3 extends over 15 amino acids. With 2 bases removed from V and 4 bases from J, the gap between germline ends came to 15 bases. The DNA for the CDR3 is TGTGCCAGCAGCTTAAGTTGGGGGGCTCCGTACGAGCAGTACTTC. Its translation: CASSLSWGAPYEQYF.

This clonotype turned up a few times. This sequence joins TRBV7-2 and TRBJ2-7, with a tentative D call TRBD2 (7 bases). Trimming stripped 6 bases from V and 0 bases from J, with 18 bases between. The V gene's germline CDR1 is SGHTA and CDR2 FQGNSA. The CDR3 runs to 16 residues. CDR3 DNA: TGTGCCAGCAGTTTCCTGGGGGGGGCAAACTCCTACGAGCAGTACTTC. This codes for CASSFLGGANSYEQYF.